Each of the 19 T cell receptor beta chains below was sequenced from the same sample in a study of T cells in women clearing cervical HPV infection (dated by TCRdb to 2017 to 2018). Library construction relied on the immunoSEQ multiplex PCR assay. This is the immuneACCESS table as TCRdb keeps it, with only in-frame sequences that have V and J called. A part of the clones is gone; compared with another copy, unresolved V genes explain less than half, and the rest is unexplained. Per the sample table, the count is fewer than 50,000 clones. The ten largest account for roughly 1.2% of the sample. The source material was blood buffy coat. These receptor sequences come from a woman aged 18-70 years with a cervical HPV16 infection that either progressed to CIN3+ or cleared (not recorded which).

Worth noting for this clone: The CDR3 end lies 3 residues beyond the end of the read and is filled in from the germline J gene. The chain links TRBV11-2 to TRBJ1-5, with D perhaps TRBD1 (6 bases). Germline CDR1 is SGHAT and CDR2 is FQNNGV. Trimming took off 5 bases at V and 2 bases at J, with 13 bases between the two ends. This CDR3 spans 15 amino acids. The CDR3 bases that were read are TGTGCCAGCAGCCTCCCAGGACAGCGCAATCAGCCC. Amino acid sequence: CASSLPGQRNQP. The CDR3, in full, reads CASSLPGQRNQPQHF. Supplemented by reference TRBV11-2 and TRBJ1-5, the full variable domain reads EAGVAQSPRYKIIEKRQSVAFWCNPISGHATLYWYQQILGQGPKLLIQFQNNGVVDDSQLPKDRFSAERLKGVDSTLKIQPAKLEDSAVYLCASSLPGQRNQPQHFGDGTRLSIL.

As regards this clone: The CDR3 end is not reached by the read, which stops 3 residues before it; the germline J gene fills it in. V usage is TRBV7-9 and J usage is TRBJ2-7; D gene ambiguous. The germline CDR1 and CDR2 sequences are SEHNR and FQNEAQ (reference sequence). The V gene lost 2 bases and the J gene lost 3 bases, with 14 bases spanning the gap. The CDR3 extends over 15 amino acids. CDR3 DNA (partial): TGTGCCAGCAGCTTAATCCGGGTCGGGTACTACGAG. Amino acids: CASSLIRVGYYE. The full CDR3 protein is CASSLIRVGYYEQYF.

Regarding this clone: The read terminates 3 residues before the CDR3 end, so the remaining end is supplied by the germline J gene. The chain links TRBV10-1 to TRBJ2-2; no clear D. The length of the CDR3 is 14 residues. Per germline, CDR1 WNHNN and CDR2 SYGVQD (reference sequence). V was cut by 0 bases and J by 5 bases, with 7 bases left in between. CDR3 sequence reads: CASSESLLTGELFF. The CDR3 DNA, read in part, is TGCGCCAGCAGTGAGTCGTTGTTAACCGGGGAG.

In the case of this clone: The read halts 3 residues ahead of the CDR3 end, with the missing end drawn from the germline J gene. This chain links TRBV7-3 with TRBJ2-1; D is possibly TRBD2 (5 bases). The CDR3 sequence is 14 residues long. V gave up 2 bases and J gave up 5 bases, with 10 bases separating them. Germline loops: CDR1 SGHTA, CDR2 FQGTGA. The CDR3 protein is CASSLLAIHNEQFF. The CDR3 bases that were read are TGTGCCAGCAGCTTACTAGCAATACACAATGAG.

Of note for this clone: Read sequence stops 3 residues before the CDR3 end, and the germline J gene provides the missing end. The rearrangement uses TRBV20-1 and TRBJ2-7; 9 bases map to TRBD2. This CDR3 spans 13 amino acids. The V gene's germline CDR1 is DFQATT and CDR2 SNEGSKA (reference sequence). V lost 1 base and J lost 3; bases outside the gene matches: 1. The sequenced CDR3 bases are TGCAGTGCTAGAGGGACTAGCGACTACGAG. Translation: CSARGTSDYE. The CDR3 in full is CSARGTSDYEQYF.

Partial CDR3 DNA: TGTGCCAGTAGTATGGAACAGGGGGCCCACGAC. Amino acids: CASSMEQGAHD. The CDR3 in full is CASSMEQGAHDYTF. J is TRBJ1-2 and V is TRBV19; 9 nucleotides agree with TRBD1. The sequenced fragment ends 3 residues before the CDR3 boundary, so the rest is inferred from the germline J gene. This CDR3 is 14 amino acids long. Germline loops: CDR1 LNHDA, CDR2 SQIVND (reference sequence).

About this clone: The read ends 3 residues early relative to the CDR3; the germline J gene fills the gap. The chain is built from TRBV5-1 and TRBJ2-7, with D possibly matching TRBD1 (5 bases). Trimming took off 0 bases at V and 3 bases at J, with 10 bases between the two ends. Germline values: CDR1 SGHRS, CDR2 YFSETQ. CDR3 length equals 14 residues. The DNA read from the CDR3 is TGCGCCAGCAGCTTGGAGCCAGGGCTCTACGAG. It is translated as CASSLEPGLYE. The whole CDR3 is CASSLEPGLYEQYF.

For this clone: From the germline J gene comes the end of the CDR3, since the read stops 3 residues before it. The genes are TRBV5-1 and TRBJ2-2, with D possibly being TRBD1 (5 bases). CDR3 size: 14 residues. The ends were cut back, 2 bases at V and 1 base at J, with 6 bases in the middle. Germline CDR1 reads SGHRS; CDR2 reads YFSETQ. The CDR3 here is CASSLTGNTGELFF. CDR3 DNA, as far as it was read: TGCGCCAGCAGCTTAACAGGGAACACCGGGGAG.

Comment on this clone: The read stops 3 residues short of the end of the CDR3; the missing end is completed from the germline J gene. This sequence joins TRBV6-2 or TRBV6-3 and TRBJ1-5, with a tentative D call TRBD1 (5 bases). Germline assignment: CDR1 MNHEY and CDR2 SVGEGT. V was shortened by 7 bases and J by 0 bases, with 10 bases between the two germline ends. The CDR3 runs to 14 residues. CDR3 DNA (partial): TGTGCCAGCAAAAGGACAAATAGCAATCAGCCC. Its protein is CASKRTNSNQP. The whole CDR3 protein is CASKRTNSNQPQHF.

As concerns this clone: The read terminates 3 residues before the CDR3 end, so the remaining end is supplied by the germline J gene. Other DNA variants within this sample encode the same CDR3. The rearrangement joins TRBV6-1 to TRBJ2-6; D call uncertain. Germline CDR1 is MNHNS and CDR2 is SASEGT. The V end was cut by 2 bases, the J end by 2 bases, with 7 bases between. This CDR3 has 15 residues. CDR3 sequence: CASSENSAGANVLTF. The part of the CDR3 DNA that was read is TGTGCCAGCAGTGAAAATTCAGCTGGGGCCAACGTC.

This CDR3 reads CASSLGGTRKQTQYF. CDR3 DNA (partial): TGCGCCAGCAGCTTGGGGGGGACTAGGAAACAGACC. This rearrangement joins TRBV5-1 to TRBJ2-5, with 8 bases lining up with TRBD2. The CDR3 is cut off 3 residues early in the read; its end comes from the germline J gene. This CDR3 contains 15 residues. Germline assignment: CDR1 SGHRS and CDR2 YFSETQ. The V gene end was trimmed by 0 bases and the J gene end by 6 bases; junction bases not matched to a gene: 7.

Remarks on this clone: With the read ending 3 residues before the CDR3 end, the germline J gene is used to fill in that end. The chain is built from TRBV14 and TRBJ2-7; D unclear. There are 16 residues in the CDR3. Per the germline V gene, CDR1 is SGHDN and CDR2 is FVKESK. Trimming removed 4 bases from V and 3 bases from J, with 19 bases in between. This CDR3 reads CASSPQDAAGYYEQYF. Partial CDR3 DNA: TGTGCCAGCAGCCCCCAAGATGCCGCAGGTTACTACGAG.

To note about this clone: Read coverage stops 3 residues before the CDR3 terminus; the germline J gene supplies the remainder. The rearrangement joins TRBV14 to TRBJ1-1; D ambiguous. CDR1 and CDR2 from the germline V gene are SGHDN and FVKESK. The V and J ends lost 4 bases and 5 bases respectively, with 14 bases between them. This CDR3 comprises 14 residues. This CDR3 reads CASSLRGGRTEAFF. CDR3 DNA, as far as it was read: TGTGCCAGCAGCCTGCGGGGAGGGAGGACTGAA.

About this clone: The CDR3 end is not reached by the read, which stops 3 residues before it; the germline J gene fills it in. The rearrangement links TRBV7-6 to TRBJ1-2; 8 bases fit TRBD1. V lost 5 bases and J lost 1; bases outside the gene matches: 3. The length of the CDR3 is 14 residues. CDR1 and CDR2 from the germline V gene are SGHVS and FNYEAQ. The CDR3 DNA, read in part, is TGTGCCAGCAGCATGGGACAGGATAACTATGGC. Translation gives CASSMGQDNYG. The CDR3 in its entirety is CASSMGQDNYGYTF.

With respect to this clone: The read terminates 3 residues ahead of where the CDR3 ends, so the germline J gene completes it. The V call is TRBV7-9, the J call TRBJ1-5; TRBD1 is a possible D gene (6 bases). Germline V CDR1 and CDR2: SEHNR, FQNEAQ (reference sequence). Trimming shortened V by 4 bases and J by 7 bases, and 14 bases separated the two germline ends. This CDR3 region has 14 residues. This CDR3 reads CASSSNRVGQPQHF. The sequenced part of the CDR3 DNA is TGTGCCAGCAGCTCAAACAGGGTCGGGCAGCCC.

A note on this clone: The read falls 3 residues short of the CDR3 end, and the missing part is taken from the germline J gene. This chain links TRBV4-1 with TRBJ1-2; D call uncertain. V was trimmed by 0 bases and J by 1 base, leaving 12 bases between them. This CDR3 has 16 amino acids. Germline CDR1 is MGHRA and CDR2 is YSYEKL. CDR3 amino acids: CASSQDAEAINYGYTF. Partial CDR3 DNA: TGCGCCAGCAGCCAAGACGCGGAAGCCATTAACTATGGC.

In the case of this clone: Coverage ceases 3 residues before the CDR3 finishes, and the germline J gene fills in the end. The chain has TRBV7-6 and TRBJ2-5, with 7 bases identical to TRBD1. The junction had 17 bases not matched to a gene; V was cut back by 2 bases and J by 5 bases. CDR1 SGHVS and CDR2 FNYEAQ come from the germline V gene. This CDR3 has 18 amino acids. This chain's CDR3 is CASSLRSVRGGAVETQYF. The DNA read from the CDR3 is TGTGCCAGCAGCTTAAGGAGCGTGCGAGGGGGCGCGGTGGAGACC.

As regards this clone: The read terminates 3 residues ahead of where the CDR3 ends, so the germline J gene completes it. The chain has TRBV7-9 and TRBJ1-2, with D maybe TRBD1 (5 bases). CDR1 and CDR2 from the germline V gene are SEHNR and FQNEAQ (reference sequence). The CDR3 extends over 15 amino acids. V was pared by 6 bases and J by 2 bases, with 16 bases between. CDR3 protein: CASRNGGGRNYGYTF. The DNA read from the CDR3 is TGTGCCAGCAGAAATGGCGGGGGACGCAACTATGGC.

Concerning this clone itself: With the read ending 3 residues before the CDR3 end, the germline J gene is used to fill in that end. The chain recombines TRBV14 with TRBJ1-2; D uncertain. CDR1 is SGHDN and CDR2 is FVKESK in the germline V gene. Trimming removed 2 bases from V and 2 bases from J, with 12 bases in between. This CDR3 comprises 15 residues. The CDR3 loop reads CASSQTGDINYGYTF. The sequenced part of the CDR3 DNA is TGTGCCAGCAGCCAAACCGGCGACATAAACTATGGC.